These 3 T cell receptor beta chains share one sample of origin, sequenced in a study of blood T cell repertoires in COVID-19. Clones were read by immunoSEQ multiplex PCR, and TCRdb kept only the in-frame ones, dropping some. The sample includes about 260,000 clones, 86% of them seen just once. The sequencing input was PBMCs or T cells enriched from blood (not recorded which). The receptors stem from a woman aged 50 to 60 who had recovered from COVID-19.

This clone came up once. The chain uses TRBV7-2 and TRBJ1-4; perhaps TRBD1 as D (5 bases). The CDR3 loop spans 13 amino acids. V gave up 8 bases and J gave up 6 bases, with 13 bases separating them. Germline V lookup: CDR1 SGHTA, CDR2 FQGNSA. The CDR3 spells CASHQGVDEKLFF. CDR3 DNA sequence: TGTGCCAGCCATCAGGGCGTGGATGAAAAACTGTTTTTT.

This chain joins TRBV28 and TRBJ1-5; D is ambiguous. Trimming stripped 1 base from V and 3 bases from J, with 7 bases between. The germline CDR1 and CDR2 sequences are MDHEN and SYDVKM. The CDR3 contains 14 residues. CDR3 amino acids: CASSLSTDNQPQHF. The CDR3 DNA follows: TGTGCCAGCAGTTTATCTACAGACAATCAGCCCCAGCATTTT.

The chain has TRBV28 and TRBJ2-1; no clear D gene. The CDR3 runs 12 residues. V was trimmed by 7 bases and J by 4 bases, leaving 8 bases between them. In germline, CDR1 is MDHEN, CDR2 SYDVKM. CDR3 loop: CASTSWYNEQFF. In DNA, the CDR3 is TGTGCCAGCACGAGCTGGTACAATGAGCAGTTCTTC.